This T cell receptor (beta chain) was recorded in a study of cytomegalovirus exposure and HLA in healthy donors. Overall study findings and caveats: CMV serostatus was the sole immune exposure data available. Certain sequence variants were highly shared and formed a cluster, and this cluster was likely a sequencing artifact. A reported reduction in N-insertions relative to the approximately 640-donor mean was seen in an Asian-associated ancestry cluster in a later analysis.

The PCR was carried out with 60 Vbeta primers and 13 Jbeta primers. Clones were read by immunoSEQ multiplex PCR, and TCRdb kept only the in-frame ones, dropping some. Here the sample spans tens of thousands of clones, approximately 88% being singletons. Only a few counts were recorded for this clone. Its antigen remains unidentified. The clonotype originates from a man aged 18 to 29 in good health and CMV-seronegative. What was sequenced was PBMCs.

In DNA form, the CDR3 reads TGTGCCAGCAGCCAACGAGCAGTGGGCAGGCCCAATGAAAAACTGTTTTTT. Protein product: CASSQRAVGRPNEKLFF. The chain has TRBV7-6 and TRBJ1-4; D is ambiguous. V lost 5 bases, J lost 5 bases, and 21 bases lay in between. The V gene's germline CDR1 is SGHVS and CDR2 FNYEAQ. CDR3 length equals 17 residues.